This passage covers 16 T cell receptor beta chains from one sample sequenced in a study of CD4 T cells in relation to SARS-CoV-2 and coronaviruses. Antigens for these TCRs are unknown. The protocol was immunoSEQ multiplex PCR, while the TCRdb copy is restricted to in-frame clones and leaves out a portion. The sample records about 41,000 clones, 75% to 90% being singletons. Material for sequencing was naive CD4+ T cells from PBMCs, cultured in vitro. Subset here: naive CD4+ T cells isolated by negative enrichment. These receptors were obtained from an adult with COVID-19.

CDR3 residues: CATALSDYGYTF. The CDR3, as DNA: TGTGCCACCGCCCTCTCGGACTATGGCTACACCTTC. The chain has TRBV28 and TRBJ1-2; D gene uncertain. Germline V lookup: CDR1 MDHEN, CDR2 SYDVKM. This CDR3 is 12 amino acids long. V was shortened by 10 bases and J by 3 bases, with 12 bases between the two germline ends.

V gene TRBV7-2 combines with J gene TRBJ2-5; possible D gene TRBD2, 5 bases. V lost 3 bases and J lost 5, with 16 bases in between. The length of the CDR3 is 15 residues. Germline lookup yields CDR1 SGHTA and CDR2 FQGNSA. The CDR3 bases are TGTGCCAGCAGCTTTTCGGGCGGGCCCCGTGAGACCCAGTACTTC. It specifies CASSFSGGPRETQYF.

This clone was seen more than once but under ten times. The genes are TRBV7-9 and TRBJ1-1; D uncertain. CDR1 is SEHNR and CDR2 is FQNEAQ in the germline V gene (reference sequence). CDR3 length: 14 amino acids. Deletions cut 5 bases from V and 0 bases from J, with 10 bases between. CDR3 bases: TGTGCCAGCAGCCTGGGAGGGATGAACACTGAAGCTTTCTTT. It encodes CASSLGGMNTEAFF.

This clone occurred a few times. The rearrangement joins TRBV3-1 (or the pseudogene TRBV3-2) to TRBJ1-1; the match to TRBD1 covers 7 bases. This CDR3 region has 12 residues. V lost 3 bases, J lost 10 bases, and 5 bases stayed unmatched. Germline CDR1 LGHDT, CDR2 YNNKEL (reference sequence). The CDR3 is CASSQEDRRAFF. In DNA form, the CDR3 reads TGTGCCAGCAGCCAGGAGGACAGGAGAGCTTTCTTT.

This clone was observed a few times. The chain links TRBV27 to TRBJ2-5; TRBD2 matches at 10 bases. This CDR3 spans 14 amino acids. The germline CDR1 and CDR2 sequences are MNHEY and SMNVEV (reference sequence). The trim removed 5 bases at V and 6 bases at J, leaving 6 bases unmatched. The CDR3 region has the DNA TGTGCCAGCAGTCTCAGCGGGAGGGCACAGACCCAGTACTTC. It is translated as CASSLSGRAQTQYF.

V usage is TRBV5-6 and J usage is TRBJ2-7; no firm D call. Germline CDR1 reads SGHDT; CDR2 reads YYEEEE. The V gene lost 0 bases and the J gene lost 5 bases, with 9 bases spanning the gap. This CDR3 has 13 amino acids. The CDR3 sequence is CASSLAAPNEQYF. CDR3 nucleotide sequence: TGTGCCAGCAGCTTGGCGGCCCCTAACGAGCAGTACTTC.

The table lists this clone with a count of one. The chain links TRBV9 to TRBJ1-1; D not resolved. Germline CDR1 reads SGDLS; CDR2 reads YYNGEE. The CDR3 runs 13 residues. With 1 base removed from V and 0 bases from J, the gap between germline ends came to 4 bases. The CDR3: CASSVQLNTEAFF. The CDR3 DNA follows: TGTGCCAGCAGCGTACAACTGAACACTGAAGCTTTCTTT.

The chain has TRBV2 and TRBJ2-7, with no clear D. Trimming took off 3 bases at V and 9 bases at J, with 9 bases between the two ends. CDR1 and CDR2 (germline): SNHLY, FYNNEI. The CDR3 contains 11 residues. The CDR3: CASSETWVQYF. CDR3 nucleotides: TGTGCCAGCAGTGAGACCTGGGTGCAGTACTTC.

V is TRBV18 and J is TRBJ2-1; D not certain. The CDR3 extends over 14 amino acids. V shed 0 bases and J shed 2 bases, with 5 bases lying between them. Looked up from germline, CDR1 is KGHSH and CDR2 is LQKENI. This CDR3 reads CASSPPVAYNEQFF. The CDR3 region has the DNA TGTGCCAGCTCACCACCGGTGGCCTACAATGAGCAGTTCTTC.

The chain is built from TRBV24-1 and TRBJ2-1, with 10 bases fitting TRBD1. This CDR3 has 17 amino acids. After removal of 4 bases from V and 5 bases from J, the junction contained 10 bases not matched to a gene. Looked up from germline, CDR1 is KGHDR and CDR2 is SFDVKD. Here the CDR3 DNA reads TGTGCCACCAGTGACCCACGACAGGGGGCGCTGGACAATGAGCAGTTCTTC. Amino acid sequence: CATSDPRQGALDNEQFF.

The chain has TRBV11-3 and TRBJ2-1; 8 bases are shared with TRBD2. Germline-derived CDR1 and CDR2 are SGHNT and YENEEA. CDR3 size: 14 residues. V was pared by 5 bases and J by 4 bases, with 4 bases of the junction left unmatched. The CDR3 sequence is CASSREGPYNEQFF. In nucleotides, the CDR3 is TGTGCCAGCAGCCGGGAGGGCCCGTACAATGAGCAGTTCTTC.

This chain connects TRBV6-5 to TRBJ1-5; D possibly corresponds to TRBD1 (5 bases). The germline CDR1 and CDR2 sequences are MNHEY and SVGAGI. The CDR3 contains 15 residues. Trimming cost V 6 bases and J 0 bases, with 12 bases left between them. CDR3 sequence: CASRERTYSNQPQHF. The CDR3 DNA is TGTGCCAGCAGGGAGAGGACATATAGCAATCAGCCCCAGCATTTT.

This clone was seen only a few times. A junction end diverges from the germline sequence, so it may reflect a read error. V is TRBV7-7 and J is TRBJ2-7; 13 positions match TRBD2. Germline-derived CDR1 and CDR2 are SSHAT and FNYEAQ (reference sequence). The CDR3 contains 16 residues. The CDR3 loop is CASSPGLAGVGYEQYF. The CDR3 DNA reads as TGTGCTAGCAGCCCCGGACTAGCGGGAGTAGGCTACGAGCAGTACTTC.

V gene TRBV6-6 combines with J gene TRBJ1-5, with a possible D match to TRBD1 (5 bases). V dropped 2 bases and J dropped 5 bases, with 10 bases sitting between them. Germline V lookup: CDR1 MNHNY, CDR2 SVGAGI (reference sequence). The CDR3 has 14 amino acids. CDR3 sequence (DNA): TGTGCCAGCAGTTACCGCCAGGGTGATCAGCCCCAGCATTTT. It codes for CASSYRQGDQPQHF.

CDR3 in amino acids: CASRAGAYGYTF. CDR3 DNA: TGTGCCAGCCGAGCCGGGGCCTATGGCTACACCTTC. The gene calls are TRBV2 and TRBJ1-2; possibly TRBD1 for D (5 bases). This CDR3 is 12 amino acids long. Germline CDR1 reads SNHLY; CDR2 reads FYNNEI. V lost 8 bases and J 4 bases, leaving 11 bases between the germline ends.

This clone was recorded once. This chain links TRBV7-9 with TRBJ2-3; D gene unclear. This CDR3 spans 13 amino acids. CDR1 is SEHNR and CDR2 is FQNEAQ in the germline V gene (reference sequence). V was shortened by 5 bases and J by 8 bases, with 14 bases between the two germline ends. As DNA, the CDR3 is TGTGCCAGCAGCGACGGACCGATGAGTACGCAGTATTTT. This codes for CASSDGPMSTQYF.